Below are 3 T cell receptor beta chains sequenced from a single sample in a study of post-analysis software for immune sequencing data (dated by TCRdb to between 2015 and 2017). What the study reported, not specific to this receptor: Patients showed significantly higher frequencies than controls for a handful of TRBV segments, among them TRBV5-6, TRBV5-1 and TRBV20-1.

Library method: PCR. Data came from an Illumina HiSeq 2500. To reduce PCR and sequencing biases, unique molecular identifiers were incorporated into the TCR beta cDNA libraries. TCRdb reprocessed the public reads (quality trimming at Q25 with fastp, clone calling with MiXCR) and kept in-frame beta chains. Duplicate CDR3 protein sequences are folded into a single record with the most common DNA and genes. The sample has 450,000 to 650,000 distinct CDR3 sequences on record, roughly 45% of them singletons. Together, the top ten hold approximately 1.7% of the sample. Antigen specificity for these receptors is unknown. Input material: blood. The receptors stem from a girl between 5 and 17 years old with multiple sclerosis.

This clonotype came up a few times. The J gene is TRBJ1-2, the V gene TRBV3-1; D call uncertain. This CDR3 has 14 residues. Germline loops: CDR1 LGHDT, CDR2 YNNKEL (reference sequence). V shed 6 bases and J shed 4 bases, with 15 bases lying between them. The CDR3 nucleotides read TGTGCCAGCAGGAAAACGGGGTACAGCTATGGCTACACCTTC. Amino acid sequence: CASRKTGYSYGYTF. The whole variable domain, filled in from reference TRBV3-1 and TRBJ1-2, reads DTAVSQTPKYLVTQMGNDKSIKCEQNLGHDTMYWYKQDSKKFLKIMFSYNNKELIINETVPNRFSPKSPDKAHLNLHINSLELGDSAVYFCASRKTGYSYGYTFGSGTRLTVV.

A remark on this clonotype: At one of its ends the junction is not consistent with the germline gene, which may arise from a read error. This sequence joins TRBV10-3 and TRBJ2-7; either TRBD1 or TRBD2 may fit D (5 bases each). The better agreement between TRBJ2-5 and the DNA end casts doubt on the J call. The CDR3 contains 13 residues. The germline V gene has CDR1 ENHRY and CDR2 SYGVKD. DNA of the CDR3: TGTACCATCGGACAAAGCGGCAGGGAGACCCAGTACTTC. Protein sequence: CTIGQSGRETQYF.

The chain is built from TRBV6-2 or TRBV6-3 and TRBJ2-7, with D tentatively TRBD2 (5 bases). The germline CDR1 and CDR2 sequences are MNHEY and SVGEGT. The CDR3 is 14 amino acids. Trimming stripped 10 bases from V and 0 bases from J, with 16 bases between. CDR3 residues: CATRHYGSSYEQYF. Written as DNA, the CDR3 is TGTGCCACCCGTCATTATGGGAGCTCCTACGAGCAGTACTTC.